This T cell receptor (beta chain) was profiled in a study of blood T cell repertoires in COVID-19. Study-level information: COVID-19 samples from acute and convalescent phases originated in the United States, Italy and Spain. In each case, the material was cDNA or gDNA derived from T cells, B-cell-depleted T cells, or PBMCs.

Method: immunoSEQ multiplex PCR; TCRdb's copy keeps in-frame clones and lacks some. Altogether around 87,000 clones are present, under 90% being singletons, with the ten largest covering approximately 1.5%. This CDR3 spans 17 amino acids. The germline CDR1 and CDR2 sequences are SQVTM and ANQGSEA. The V gene end was trimmed by 5 bases and the J gene end by 3 bases; junction bases not matched to a gene: 14. This chain links TRBV29-1 with TRBJ1-3, with 9 nucleotides matching TRBD1. This receptor was taken from a human donor with active COVID-19. The donor label of this sample is uncertain. The sample consisted of peripheral blood. CDR3 in DNA: TGCAGCGTTCTTGTCACAGGGGGCAGTGTCGGTGGAAACACCATATATTTT. Protein product: CSVLVTGGSVGGNTIYF.